The next 29 T cell receptor beta chains were all read from a single sample in a study of blood T cell repertoires in COVID-19. Method: immunoSEQ multiplex PCR; TCRdb's copy keeps in-frame clones and lacks some. The table includes a few hundred thousand clones, 65% to 90% detected once. The sample comprised peripheral blood. Receptor source: a man between 45 and 60 years old with acute or convalescent COVID-19.

This chain connects TRBV5-4 to TRBJ1-5, with 9 bases matching TRBD1. The CDR3 consists of 15 residues. After removal of 4 bases from V and 0 bases from J, the junction contained 2 bases not matched to a gene. Germline-derived CDR1 and CDR2 are SGHNT and YYREEE (reference sequence). The CDR3 is CASSAGQGSNQPQHF. The CDR3 DNA reads as TGTGCCAGCAGCGCGGGACAGGGTAGCAATCAGCCCCAGCATTTT.

The chain joins TRBV29-1 to TRBJ1-1; D not certain. Germline CDR1 reads SQVTM; CDR2 reads ANQGSEA. This CDR3 region has 14 residues. V lost 4 bases and J lost 5, with 17 bases in between. CDR3 DNA sequence: TGCAGCGTTGCCGAAAGAACCGCGGGGACTGAAGCTTTCTTT. This sequence encodes CSVAERTAGTEAFF.

J is TRBJ1-1 and V is TRBV5-4; 9 bases agree with TRBD1. V shed 4 bases and J 6 bases; nucleotides not matched to a gene: 7. The CDR3 has 14 amino acids. CDR1 and CDR2 (germline): SGHNT, YYREEE (reference sequence). The CDR3 DNA is TGTGCCAGCAGCCCCACGACAGGGGGGTCTGAAGCTTTCTTT. This codes for CASSPTTGGSEAFF.

The DNA of the CDR3 is TGTGCCAGCAAGACCAACGGACAGGGAAGTTTTACTGAAGCTTTCTTT. Its translation is CASKTNGQGSFTEAFF. V is TRBV2 and J is TRBJ1-1, with 8 bases lining up with TRBD1. Germline CDR1 SNHLY, CDR2 FYNNEI. With V trimmed by 7 bases and J by 5 bases, 15 bases remained unmatched. This CDR3 contains 16 residues.

Notes on this clone: Other DNA sequences in this specimen translate into the identical CDR3. The CDR3 here is CASSPSGVSYEQYF. The CDR3 coding sequence is TGCGCCAGCAGCCCTAGCGGGGTCTCCTACGAGCAGTACTTC. The chain uses TRBV5-1 and TRBJ2-7; 9 nucleotides agree with TRBD2. In germline, CDR1 is SGHRS, CDR2 YFSETQ. This CDR3 spans 14 amino acids. The junction had 2 bases not matched to a gene; V was cut back by 4 bases and J by 0 bases. The full variable domain, its missing parts supplied by reference TRBV5-1 and TRBJ2-7, is KAGVTQTPRYLIKTRGQQVTLSCSPISGHRSVSWYQQTPGQGLQFLFEYFSETQRNKGNFPGRFSGRQFSNSRSEMNVSTLELGDSALYLCASSPSGVSYEQYFGPGTRLTVT.

In this sample, this clone turned up a few times. The chain couples TRBV9 to TRBJ1-1; tentative D call: TRBD1 (5 bases). The CDR3 runs to 14 residues. The germline V and J ends were trimmed by 3 bases and 4 bases, with 13 bases remaining between them. The germline CDR1 and CDR2 sequences are SGDLS and YYNGEE. The CDR3 coding sequence is TGTGCCAGCAGCGCTGGGGGGTGGACCACTGAAGCTTTCTTT. It encodes CASSAGGWTTEAFF.

The rearrangement links TRBV30 to TRBJ1-3; 9 bases fit TRBD1. The junction had 6 bases not matched to a gene; V was cut back by 5 bases and J by 7 bases. The CDR3 extends over 13 amino acids. The germline V gene has CDR1 GTSNPN and CDR2 SVGIG (reference sequence). CDR3 loop: CAWGTGSRNTIYF. For the CDR3, the DNA is TGTGCCTGGGGGACAGGGTCTCGGAACACCATATATTTT.

This chain links TRBV29-1 with TRBJ2-3, with TRBD1 identical over 9 bases. The germline gives CDR1 SQVTM, CDR2 ANQGSEA. The CDR3 has 15 residues. The V segment lost 6 bases and the J segment 0 bases; nucleotides outside the gene matches: 7. The CDR3 DNA sequence: TGCAGCGTCGCGGGGACAGGGACCAGCACAGATACGCAGTATTTT. As protein: CSVAGTGTSTDTQYF.

CDR3 nucleotide sequence: TGCGCCAGCAGCATAACAGGGCCCCCAGATACGCAGTATTTT. Translation gives CASSITGPPDTQYF. This chain uses TRBV5-1 with TRBJ2-3; perhaps TRBD1 as D (6 bases). CDR1 is SGHRS, CDR2 YFSETQ, per germline. Deletions cut 4 bases from V and 4 bases from J, with 13 bases between. The CDR3 spans 14 residues.

The chain combines TRBV10-3 with TRBJ1-5; D unresolved. The CDR3 contains 17 residues. Trimming took 3 bases from V and 0 from J, leaving 15 bases between them. CDR1 and CDR2 from the germline V gene are ENHRY and SYGVKD. CDR3 nucleotide sequence: TGTGCCATCAGTGACCCCGGACGGGGAAATAGCAATCAGCCCCAGCATTTT. Its protein product is CAISDPGRGNSNQPQHF.

The chain joins TRBV6-6 to TRBJ1-1; 7 positions agree with TRBD1. Germline loops: CDR1 MNHNY, CDR2 SVGAGI (reference sequence). V lost 4 bases, J lost 0 bases, and 5 bases stayed unmatched. The CDR3 totals 15 residues. The chain's CDR3 is CASSSPGQMNTEAFF. The CDR3 DNA follows: TGTGCCAGCAGTTCCCCGGGACAGATGAACACTGAAGCTTTCTTT.

This clone was detected only once. The chain combines TRBV5-1 with TRBJ1-6; D is perhaps TRBD1 (6 bases). Between the trimmed V and J ends, which lost 3 bases and 7 bases, there was a span of 11 bases. This CDR3 contains 14 residues. In germline, CDR1 is SGHRS, CDR2 YFSETQ. This CDR3 is CASSWGQSNSPLHF. Written as DNA, the CDR3 is TGCGCCAGCAGCTGGGGACAATCAAATTCACCCCTCCACTTT.

The CDR3 region has the DNA TGTGCCAGCACCCAAGCGGGGGGGCGGTACAATGAGCAGTTCTTC. This gives the protein CASTQAGGRYNEQFF. The V call is TRBV6-5, the J call TRBJ2-1, with 10 bases that match TRBD2. V shed 7 bases, J shed 4 bases, and the junction held 7 bases outside the gene matches. Germline V gene lookup returns CDR1 MNHEY and CDR2 SVGAGI. CDR3 size: 15 residues.

This sequence joins TRBV7-6 and TRBJ2-3, with 11 positions matching TRBD2. CDR3 length equals 16 residues. The V and J ends lost 5 bases and 4 bases, in that order; junction bases with no gene match: 8. Germline V gene lookup returns CDR1 SGHVS and CDR2 FNYEAQ. The CDR3 here is CASSRASGGSSDTQYF. CDR3 DNA sequence: TGTGCCAGCAGCCGCGCTAGCGGGGGGTCTTCAGATACGCAGTATTTT.

The chain couples TRBV18 to TRBJ2-3; 11 nucleotides line up with TRBD1. CDR1 is KGHSH, CDR2 LQKENI, per germline. Trimming cost V 3 bases and J 2 bases; bases outside gene matches: 4. The CDR3 loop spans 16 amino acids. The CDR3, as DNA: TGTGCCAGCTCACCCGGACAGGGGGCATACACAGATACGCAGTATTTT. This codes for CASSPGQGAYTDTQYF.

The chain is built from TRBV5-4 and TRBJ1-1; D ambiguous. The ends were cut back, 6 bases at V and 0 bases at J, with 15 bases in the middle. This CDR3 contains 15 residues. Germline CDR1 SGHNT, CDR2 YYREEE (reference sequence). For the CDR3, the DNA is TGTGCCAGCACCATTGGAGAAGGAATGAACACTGAAGCTTTCTTT. The encoded protein is CASTIGEGMNTEAFF.

The V call is TRBV5-5, the J call TRBJ2-7; D is uncertain. Per the germline V gene, CDR1 is SGHKS and CDR2 is YYEKEE (reference sequence). The CDR3 contains 15 residues. V was clipped by 7 bases and J by 0 bases, with 17 bases between them. In nucleotides, the CDR3 is TGTGCCAGCCGAAGTGGTGGGCCACTCTCCTACGAGCAGTACTTC. Protein product: CASRSGGPLSYEQYF.

The chain couples TRBV7-2 to TRBJ2-5; 14 positions match TRBD2. The V and J ends lost 5 bases and 5 bases, in that order; junction bases with no gene match: 7. This CDR3 is 16 amino acids long. Germline CDR1 reads SGHTA; CDR2 reads FQGNSA. Here the CDR3 DNA reads TGTGCCAGCAGCCCCGGGACTAGCGGGGGTTGGGAGACCCAGTACTTC. This codes for CASSPGTSGGWETQYF.

The count of this clone is one. The chain carries TRBV5-1 and TRBJ2-5; D is ambiguous. V lost 6 bases, J lost 3 bases, and 9 bases lay in between. This CDR3 spans 12 amino acids. Germline V lookup: CDR1 SGHRS, CDR2 YFSETQ. The CDR3 DNA follows: TGCGCCAGCAAACAGACCGAAGAGACCCAGTACTTC. Translated, it gives CASKQTEETQYF.

The CDR3 loop is CSVEDQAGTSAPDTQYF. Written as DNA, the CDR3 is TGCAGCGTTGAAGATCAAGCAGGGACTAGCGCCCCAGATACGCAGTATTTT. This chain links TRBV29-1 with TRBJ2-3; 10 bases agree with TRBD2. Germline lookup yields CDR1 SQVTM and CDR2 ANQGSEA. The CDR3 sequence is 17 residues long. J was trimmed by 4 bases and V by 0 bases; bases with no gene match: 10.

This chain joins TRBV5-1 and TRBJ2-5; 11 nucleotides match TRBD2. CDR1 is SGHRS and CDR2 is YFSETQ in the germline V gene. J lost 5 bases, V lost 0 bases, and 6 bases had no gene match. The CDR3 sequence is 16 residues long. DNA for the CDR3: TGCGCCAGCAGCTTGGACCTAGCGGGGGGTTGGGAGACCCAGTACTTC. This gives the protein CASSLDLAGGWETQYF.

The chain is built from TRBV19 and TRBJ1-5, with 8 bases aligning to TRBD1. There are 13 residues in the CDR3. Germline CDR1 reads LNHDA; CDR2 reads SQIVND (reference sequence). Losses at the gene ends were 10 bases for V and 3 bases for J; bases not matched to a gene: 5. The CDR3 bases are TGTGCCACCTCGGACAGGGTCAATCAGCCCCAGCATTTT. The encoded protein is CATSDRVNQPQHF.

This clone was recorded only once. The V gene is TRBV7-9, the J gene TRBJ1-1, with D perhaps TRBD1 (6 bases). Trimming stripped 4 bases from V and 5 bases from J, with 11 bases between. Germline CDR1 reads SEHNR; CDR2 reads FQNEAQ (reference sequence). The CDR3 loop spans 13 amino acids. CDR3 bases: TGTGCCAGCAGCTGGGGGACAACGACTGAAGCTTTCTTT. It encodes CASSWGTTTEAFF. The whole variable domain, filled in from reference TRBV7-9 and TRBJ1-1, reads DTGVSQNPRHKITKRGQNVTFRCDPISEHNRLYWYRQTLGQGPEFLTYFQNEAQLEKSRLLSDRFSAERPKGSFSTLEIQRTEQGDSAMYLCASSWGTTTEAFFGQGTRLTVV.

This rearrangement joins TRBV29-1 to TRBJ1-1; no clear D gene. CDR3 length: 13 amino acids. With 3 bases removed from V and 6 bases from J, the gap between germline ends came to 14 bases. Germline V gives CDR1 SQVTM, CDR2 ANQGSEA. CDR3 DNA: TGCAGCGTTGATAGTGGGCGATGGGCTGAAGCTTTCTTT. Its translation: CSVDSGRWAEAFF.

J is TRBJ1-1 and V is TRBV18, with D perhaps TRBD1 (5 bases). The CDR3 sequence is 14 residues long. Per germline, CDR1 KGHSH and CDR2 LQKENI. Trimming pared 2 bases from V and 5 bases from J, leaving 12 bases between. The CDR3 region has the DNA TGTGCCAGCTCACCAGCGGCAGGGCCGACTGAAGCTTTCTTT. Translating it yields CASSPAAGPTEAFF. The whole variable domain, filled in from reference TRBV18 and TRBJ1-1, reads NAGVMQNPRHLVRRRGQEARLRCSPMKGHSHVYWYRQLPEEGLKFMVYLQKENIIDESGMPKERFSAEFPKEGPSILRIQQVVRGDSAAYFCASSPAAGPTEAFFGQGTRLTVV.

This chain connects TRBV18 to TRBJ1-1, with D possibly matching TRBD1 (5 bases). V lost 3 bases, J lost 1 base, and 12 bases lay in between. Germline CDR1 and CDR2: KGHSH and LQKENI. The CDR3 covers 15 residues. CDR3 protein: CASSPVGGSNTEAFF. The CDR3, as DNA: TGTGCCAGCTCACCGGTCGGGGGGTCGAACACTGAAGCTTTCTTT.

The chain links TRBV5-1 to TRBJ2-3, with 7 bases matching TRBD2. The V and J ends lost 6 bases and 2 bases, in that order; junction bases with no gene match: 6. This CDR3 spans 14 amino acids. Looked up from germline, CDR1 is SGHRS and CDR2 is YFSETQ. The CDR3 reads CASTSGLLTDTQYF. Here the CDR3 DNA reads TGCGCCAGCACTTCGGGACTACTCACAGATACGCAGTATTTT. The full variable domain, its missing parts supplied by reference TRBV5-1 and TRBJ2-3, is KAGVTQTPRYLIKTRGQQVTLSCSPISGHRSVSWYQQTPGQGLQFLFEYFSETQRNKGNFPGRFSGRQFSNSRSEMNVSTLELGDSALYLCASTSGLLTDTQYFGPGTRLTVL.

The chain uses TRBV9 and TRBJ2-2; D is unclear. V lost 6 bases and J lost 3, with 3 bases in between. Germline CDR1 is SGDLS and CDR2 is YYNGEE. The CDR3 has 11 amino acids. The CDR3 DNA follows: TGTGCCAGCACAGACACCGGGGAGCTGTTTTTT. It yields the protein CASTDTGELFF.

This chain uses TRBV19 with TRBJ1-2; D not resolved. This CDR3 contains 14 residues. Germline-derived CDR1 and CDR2 are LNHDA and SQIVND (reference sequence). Trimming shortened V by 7 bases and J by 3 bases, and 15 bases separated the two germline ends. The CDR3 nucleotides are TGTGCCAGTACCACTCAGGCGTTCTACTATGGCTACACCTTC. Translating it yields CASTTQAFYYGYTF. The whole variable domain, remainder taken from reference TRBV19 and TRBJ1-2, is DGGITQSPKYLFRKEGQNVTLSCEQNLNHDAMYWYRQDPGQGLRLIYYSQIVNDFQKGDIAEGYSVSREKKESFPLTVTSAQKNPTAFYLCASTTQAFYYGYTFGSGTRLTVV.